The rows below give T cell receptor beta chains drawn from one sample of a study of response to subunit inactivated influenza vaccine. TCRdb called the RT-PCR reads again in MiXCR, with one record for every CDR3 protein. The sample gives approximately 500,000 distinct CDR3 sequences, under 25% of which show up once; 2.5% to 3.5% is in the top ten. The same data also contributed to another study, on T cells expressing NK-cell markers.

Sequencing used CD4+ T cells sorted from PBMCs, obtained 11 to 12 days after vaccination. These receptor sequences come from a man aged 50 to 59 who received an inactivated influenza vaccine. CDR3s include the opening cysteine and the closing phenylalanine or tryptophan. Not all rows give a size; the values are once, few, many and, for expanded clones, a class.

size,V,CDR3
few,TRBV6-5,CASSSGQGGRNEQFF
NA,TRBV7-9,CASSRPAGVGYTQYF
NA,TRBV25-1,CASESGVPSTDTQYF
few,TRBV6-6,CAIPSGGDRPSYEQYF
few,TRBV6-5,CASSYKGTGDYEQYF
NA,TRBV28,CASSLLELRSPKHEQFF
NA,TRBV4-2,CASSQDRDGELFF
few,TRBV7-2,CASSLGVGNNEQFF
NA,TRBV9,CASSPRSLGGQETQYF
NA,TRBV7-2,CASSPIPGGDYGYTF
NA,TRBV25-1,CASSEAGGSYNEQFF
NA,TRBV7-8,CASSFRTDLTSQYF
NA,TRBV9,CASSAGQRTEAFF
NA,TRBV20-1,CSARGGYDTQYF
NA,TRBV5-6,CASSLWGRGNQPQHF
once,TRBV7-2,CASTLQASGKETQYF
NA,TRBV6-5,CASSYSGQGARYEQFF
NA,TRBV14,CASSQARFNEQYF
NA,TRBV20-1,CSAAGTSGVQETQYF
few,TRBV4-1,CASSPPSGTGKSNYGYTF
NA,TRBV5-1,CASRTSPSGNLEQYF
NA,TRBV6-1,CASSEQLVSYNEQFF